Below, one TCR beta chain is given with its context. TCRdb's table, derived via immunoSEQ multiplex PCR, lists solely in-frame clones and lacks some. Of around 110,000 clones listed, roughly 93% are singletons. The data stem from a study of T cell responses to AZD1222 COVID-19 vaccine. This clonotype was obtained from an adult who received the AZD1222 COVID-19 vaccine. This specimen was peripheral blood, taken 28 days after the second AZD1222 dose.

The CDR3 sequence is CASSYGQGGGYTF. The CDR3 bases are TGTGCCAGCAGCTATGGACAGGGGGGCGGCTACACCTTC. The V gene is TRBV7-9, the J gene TRBJ1-2; 10 positions match TRBD1. The CDR3 consists of 13 residues. Germline CDR1 and CDR2: SEHNR and FQNEAQ (reference sequence). J lost 8 bases, V lost 4 bases, and 4 bases had no gene match.